This record concerns one T cell receptor beta chain sequence. Only in-frame clones appear in the TCRdb table, and some are missing; sequencing was by immunoSEQ multiplex PCR. The table shows 2 million to 2.5 million clones, with around 92% occurring only once. This record comes from a study of shared clonotypes between healthy human individuals. V lost 0 bases to trimming and J lost 3 bases, with 12 bases between them. CDR3 length: 15 residues. Germline V gene data show CDR1 as SGHRS and CDR2 as YFSETQ. The TCR originated in a man aged 18 to 29 in good health. Some clones in this sample may be carry-over from other donors' samples. The V gene is TRBV5-1, the J gene TRBJ2-5; D uncertain. Specimen: naive CD4+ T cells from PBMCs. Specified subset: CD45RA+ positively selected. The CDR3 DNA follows: TGCGCCAGCAGCTTGGTCGCTGTCACCAAAGAGACCCAGTACTTC. Translating it yields CASSLVAVTKETQYF.